This T cell receptor beta chain was identified during a study of identical twins. TCRdb independently ran MiXCR on the 5' RACE reads; one entry per CDR3 protein. Of approximately 1.8 million distinct CDR3 sequences in the sample, 25% to 35% were seen once. V shed 5 bases and J shed 0 bases, with 12 bases lying between them. The germline gives CDR1 KGHSH, CDR2 LQKENI. CDR3 length: 15 residues. The chain couples TRBV18 to TRBJ2-3; D uncertain. This TCR was sampled from a newborn girl in good health. The sequenced sample was cord blood. The CDR3 reads CASSDRAPSTDTQYF. The CDR3 region has the DNA TGTGCCAGCTCAGATCGAGCCCCTAGCACAGATACGCAGTATTTT.